The sample holds a few counts of the clone carrying this T cell receptor beta chain. The data originate from a study of T-cell reconstitution after alpha-beta-depleted transplantation in children. Per germline, CDR1 SGDLS and CDR2 YYNGEE. This CDR3 comprises 14 residues. V dropped 0 bases and J dropped 6 bases, with 13 bases sitting between them. Preparing the TCRbeta library involved the use of unique molecular identifiers. From the PCR reads, TCRdb called clonotypes with MiXCR, one entry per CDR3 protein. The table shows more than 450,000 distinct CDR3 sequences, with around 19% occurring only once.

The rearrangement joins TRBV9 to TRBJ2-7; D is unclear. This receptor was identified in a human donor who donated a stem cell graft to a child with acute lymphoblastic leukemia. The source material was PBMCs from the stem cell graft donor, sampled from the stem cell graft. CDR3 nucleotide sequence: TGTGCCAGCAGCGTAGTCACTGAGCTGGGCGAGCAGTACTTC. Its protein product is CASSVVTELGEQYF.